These 21 T cell receptor beta chains originate from one sample sequenced in a study of CD8+ T cells in alopecia areata. Extraction of RNA preceded its reverse transcription into cDNA, which served as the sequencing template. Produced via immunoSEQ multiplex PCR; TCRdb's table is partial and in-frame only. The table lists 110,000 or so clones, 55% to 80% of them singletons, with approximately 2.8% in the top ten. Sequenced material: CD4+ T cells sorted from blood. These TCRs come from a human donor in good health.

V gene TRBV5-1 combines with J gene TRBJ2-1; D is unresolved. The V gene lost 2 bases and the J gene lost 4 bases, with 10 bases spanning the gap. This CDR3 comprises 14 residues. The germline V gene has CDR1 SGHRS and CDR2 YFSETQ. The DNA for the CDR3 is TGCGCCAGCAGCTTCGCTCCACCGTACAATGAGCAGTTCTTC. Residues: CASSFAPPYNEQFF.

The chain recombines TRBV10-3 with TRBJ1-6; D call uncertain. The CDR3 spans 12 residues. Trimming cost V 6 bases and J 14 bases, with 14 bases left between them. Germline V gene sequence: CDR1 ENHRY, CDR2 SYGVKD. CDR3 coding DNA: TGTGCCATCAGGGACGGCTCGGGAACCCTCCACTTT. Translated, it gives CAIRDGSGTLHF.

This chain links TRBV2 with TRBJ2-7; tentatively, D is TRBD2 (5 bases). V lost 5 bases and J 0 bases, leaving 11 bases between the germline ends. Per germline, CDR1 SNHLY and CDR2 FYNNEI. The CDR3 is made up of 14 amino acids. This CDR3 is CASSYRENSYEQYF. In DNA, the CDR3 is TGTGCCAGCAGTTATCGGGAAAACTCCTACGAGCAGTACTTC.

This sequence joins TRBV30 and TRBJ1-6; the match to TRBD1 covers 10 bases. The CDR3 totals 14 residues. Germline loops: CDR1 GTSNPN, CDR2 SVGIG (reference sequence). The junction had 11 bases not matched to a gene; V was cut back by 5 bases and J by 13 bases. CDR3 protein: CAWYPGQGESPLHF. The CDR3 DNA reads as TGTGCCTGGTATCCCGGACAGGGGGAGTCGCCCCTCCACTTT.

V gene TRBV18 combines with J gene TRBJ2-3, with 10 nucleotides matching TRBD2. J gave up 2 bases and V 1 base, and 3 bases lay outside the gene matches. Germline assignment: CDR1 KGHSH and CDR2 LQKENI. The CDR3 spans 16 residues. CDR3 sequence: CASSPRTSGHTDTQYF. The CDR3 coding sequence is TGTGCCAGCTCACCACGGACTAGCGGACACACAGATACGCAGTATTTT.

This chain joins TRBV29-1 and TRBJ1-1; the D is unclear. CDR1 SQVTM and CDR2 ANQGSEA come from the germline V gene. This CDR3 spans 12 amino acids. The ends were cut back, 7 bases at V and 0 bases at J, with 9 bases in the middle. The CDR3 reads CSAKAMNTEAFF. CDR3 DNA sequence: TGCAGCGCCAAGGCCATGAACACTGAAGCTTTCTTT.

The gene calls are TRBV29-1 and TRBJ2-1; no clear D gene. Trimming left V 6 bases short and J 5 bases short, with 17 bases between. This CDR3 is built from 14 residues. CDR1 is SQVTM and CDR2 is ANQGSEA in the germline V gene. The DNA for the CDR3 is TGCAGCGTGGAAACCACAGAGCTGAACAATGAGCAGTTCTTC. It encodes CSVETTELNNEQFF.

The V call is TRBV10-2, the J call TRBJ2-1; either TRBD1 or TRBD2 may fit D (5 bases each). Germline lookup yields CDR1 WSHSY and CDR2 SAAADI. CDR3 length: 13 residues. Trimming pared 8 bases from V and 5 bases from J, leaving 13 bases between. The CDR3 region has the DNA TGCGCCAGCCGGGACCCGGGGAACAATGAGCAGTTCTTC. This codes for CASRDPGNNEQFF.

The V call is TRBV25-1, the J call TRBJ2-5, with D uncertain. The CDR3 has 11 amino acids. CDR1 is MGHDK, CDR2 SYGVNS, per germline. V lost 7 bases and J lost 2, with 5 bases in between. CDR3 coding DNA: TGTGCCAGCATGACACAAGAGACCCAGTACTTC. This translates into CASMTQETQYF.

The V gene is TRBV6-1, the J gene TRBJ1-1, with 7 bases lining up with TRBD1. Losses at the gene ends were 8 bases for V and 5 bases for J; bases not matched to a gene: 11. The CDR3 consists of 14 residues. Germline loops: CDR1 MNHNS, CDR2 SASEGT. This CDR3 is CASHPPGQRTEAFF. DNA for the CDR3: TGTGCCAGCCACCCCCCGGGACAGAGGACTGAAGCTTTCTTT.

Remarks on this clone: One base away lies a much larger clone, so this may be a sequencing read error. The identical CDR3 is also encoded by other nucleotide sequences in the sample. The J gene is TRBJ2-3, the V gene TRBV15; D remains ambiguous. CDR3 length: 12 amino acids. Trimming cost V 3 bases and J 2 bases, with 3 bases left between them. CDR1 is LNHNV, CDR2 YYDKDF, per germline (reference sequence). The CDR3 protein is CATSRDTDTQYF. The CDR3 DNA is TGTGCCACCAGCAGGGACACAGATACGCAGTATTTT.

V usage is TRBV5-1 and J usage is TRBJ2-5; no clear D gene. The CDR3 length is 14 residues. Trimming stripped 0 bases from V and 4 bases from J, with 10 bases between. The germline gives CDR1 SGHRS, CDR2 YFSETQ. CDR3 protein: CASSLEVAGETQYF. The DNA of the CDR3 is TGCGCCAGCAGCTTGGAAGTGGCCGGAGAGACCCAGTACTTC.

This chain uses TRBV27 with TRBJ2-3; D ambiguous. The CDR3 totals 14 residues. Trimming cost V 7 bases and J 4 bases, with 15 bases left between them. The germline V gene has CDR1 MNHEY and CDR2 SMNVEV (reference sequence). The CDR3 coding sequence is TGTGCCAGCACCCCACGTAGGGCCGCAGATACGCAGTATTTT. This encodes CASTPRRAADTQYF.

This clone was seen a handful of times. The rearrangement uses TRBV7-3 and TRBJ1-6, with D hard to call. Germline assignment: CDR1 SGHTA and CDR2 FQGTGA. Trimming shortened V by 5 bases and J by 7 bases, and 12 bases separated the two germline ends. There are 14 residues in the CDR3. CDR3 residues: CASSLEPNNSPLHF. The CDR3 DNA follows: TGTGCCAGCAGCCTCGAACCAAACAATTCACCCCTCCACTTT.

This clone appeared a single time. The chain uses TRBV10-3 and TRBJ1-1; TRBD1 is a possible D gene (5 bases). Germline V gives CDR1 ENHRY, CDR2 SYGVKD. The CDR3 contains 12 residues. Deletions cut 3 bases from V and 5 bases from J, with 7 bases between. CDR3 loop: CAISDSGTEAFF. The CDR3 DNA sequence: TGTGCCATCAGTGATTCAGGGACTGAAGCTTTCTTT.

The chain is built from TRBV11-2 and TRBJ1-1; 8 positions match TRBD1. This CDR3 contains 14 residues. J gave up 3 bases and V 7 bases, and 7 bases lay outside the gene matches. Germline V CDR1 and CDR2: SGHAT, FQNNGV. This CDR3 is CASIPTGVYTEAFF. The CDR3 region has the DNA TGTGCCAGCATCCCGACAGGGGTGTACACTGAAGCTTTCTTT.

J is TRBJ2-5 and V is TRBV21-1; no check of the table's D call, TRBD2, against the DNA was made. TRBV21-1 is designated a pseudogene. CDR3 length: 16 amino acids. The DNA for the CDR3 is TGTGCCAGCACCTCACGGACTAGCGGGTACCAAGAGACCCAGTACTTC. It translates to CASTSRTSGYQETQYF.

CDR3 DNA: TGTGCCAGCAGCTTAGTTGGACAGAGCTACGAGCAGTACTTC. Translation: CASSLVGQSYEQYF. The V gene is TRBV7-2, the J gene TRBJ2-5, with D tentatively TRBD1 (6 bases). The assigned J gene may be wrong: the sequence end matches TRBJ2-7 better. From germline, CDR1 is SGHTA and CDR2 FQGNSA. This CDR3 is 14 amino acids long.

J is TRBJ1-1 and V is TRBV9; tentatively, D is TRBD1 (5 bases). This CDR3 region has 14 residues. CDR1 SGDLS and CDR2 YYNGEE come from the germline V gene. The V end lost 0 bases, the J end lost 4 bases, and 10 bases lay between the germline ends. The CDR3 loop is CASSVVSGVTEAFF. For the CDR3, the DNA is TGTGCCAGCAGCGTAGTTTCGGGGGTCACTGAAGCTTTCTTT.

J is TRBJ1-2 and V is TRBV5-4; no clear D. The CDR3 runs 13 residues. V gave up 3 bases and J gave up 3 bases, with 9 bases separating them. Germline loops: CDR1 SGHNT, CDR2 YYREEE (reference sequence). The CDR3 DNA reads as TGTGCCAGCAGCTGGACGGCTTACTATGGCTACACCTTC. Protein: CASSWTAYYGYTF.

On this clone: This sample also contains other DNA sequences that code for the same CDR3. This chain connects TRBV29-1 to TRBJ1-1; unclear D gene. V lost 4 bases to trimming and J lost 0 bases, with 6 bases between them. This CDR3 is built from 12 residues. Per germline, CDR1 SQVTM and CDR2 ANQGSEA. Here the CDR3 reads CSVVTVNTEAFF. In DNA, the CDR3 is TGCAGCGTTGTAACAGTGAACACTGAAGCTTTCTTT.